The source of this T cell receptor beta chain is a study of T cells in localized non-small cell lung cancer. Study-wide results and limits: Investigators sequenced only a single tumor region, leaving heterogeneity possible.

With 0 bases clipped from V and 5 bases from J, the junction kept 6 bases outside the gene matches. Germline V lookup: CDR1 SGHDT, CDR2 YYEEEE. This CDR3 comprises 16 residues. A single count supports this clone. Its antigen is not known. This table comes from immunoSEQ multiplex PCR, and its TCRdb copy is limited to in-frame clones, with some not included. This repertoire shows under 60,000 clones, 80% to 90% found once; its top ten account for more than 15%. The TCR sequence derives from a male donor aged 60 or over with stage III squamous cell lung carcinoma. The rearrangement joins TRBV5-6 to TRBJ2-3, with 10 bases fitting TRBD2. Sequenced here: peripheral blood, sampled before any cancer treatment. The CDR3 DNA reads as TGTGCCAGCAGCTTGGTACTAGCGGGAATAGGAGATACGCAGTATTTT. Translated: CASSLVLAGIGDTQYF.